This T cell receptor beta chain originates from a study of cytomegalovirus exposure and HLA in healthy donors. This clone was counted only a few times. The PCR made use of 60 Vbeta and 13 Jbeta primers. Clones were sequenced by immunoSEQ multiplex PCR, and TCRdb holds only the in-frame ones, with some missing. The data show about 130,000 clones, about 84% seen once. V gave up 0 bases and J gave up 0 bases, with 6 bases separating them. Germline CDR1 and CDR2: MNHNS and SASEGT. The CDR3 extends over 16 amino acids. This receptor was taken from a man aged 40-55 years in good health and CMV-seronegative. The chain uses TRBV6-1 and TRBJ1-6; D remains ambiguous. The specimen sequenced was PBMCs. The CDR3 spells CASSEAGSSYNSPLHF. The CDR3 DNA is TGTGCCAGCAGTGAAGCGGGGAGCTCCTATAATTCACCCCTCCACTTT.